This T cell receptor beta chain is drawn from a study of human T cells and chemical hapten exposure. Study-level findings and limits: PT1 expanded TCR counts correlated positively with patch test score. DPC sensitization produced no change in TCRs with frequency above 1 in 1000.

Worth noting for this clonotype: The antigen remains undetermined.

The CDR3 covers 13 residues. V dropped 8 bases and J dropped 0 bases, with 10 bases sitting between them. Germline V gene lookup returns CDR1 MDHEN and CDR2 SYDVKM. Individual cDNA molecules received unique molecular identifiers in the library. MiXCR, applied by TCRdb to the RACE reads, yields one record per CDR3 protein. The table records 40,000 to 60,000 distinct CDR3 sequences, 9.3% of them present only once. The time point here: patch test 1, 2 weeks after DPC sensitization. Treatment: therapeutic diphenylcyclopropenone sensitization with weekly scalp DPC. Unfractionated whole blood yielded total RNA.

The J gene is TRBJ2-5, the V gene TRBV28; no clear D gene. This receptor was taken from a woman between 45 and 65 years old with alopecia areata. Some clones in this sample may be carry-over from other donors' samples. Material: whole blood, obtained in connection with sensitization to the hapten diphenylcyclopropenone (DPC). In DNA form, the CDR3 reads TGTGCCAGCCAAGGGCTGGACCAAGAGACCCAGTACTTC. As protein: CASQGLDQETQYF.